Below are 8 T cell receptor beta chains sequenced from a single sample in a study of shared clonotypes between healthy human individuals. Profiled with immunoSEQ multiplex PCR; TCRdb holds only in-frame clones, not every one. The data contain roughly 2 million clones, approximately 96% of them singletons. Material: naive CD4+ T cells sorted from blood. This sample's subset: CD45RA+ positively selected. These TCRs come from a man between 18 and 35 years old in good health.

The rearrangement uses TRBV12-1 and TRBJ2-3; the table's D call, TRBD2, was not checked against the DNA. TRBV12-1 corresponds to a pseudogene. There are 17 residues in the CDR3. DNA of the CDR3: TGTGCCGTACCGGCTACGGGGGGACAAGGGGCTAGAGATACGCAGTATTTT. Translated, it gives CAVPATGGQGARDTQYF.

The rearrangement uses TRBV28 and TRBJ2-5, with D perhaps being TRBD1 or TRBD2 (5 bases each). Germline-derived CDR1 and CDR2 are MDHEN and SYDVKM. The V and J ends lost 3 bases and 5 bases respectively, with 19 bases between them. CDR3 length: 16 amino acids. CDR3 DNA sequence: TGTGCCAGCAGTTTCTCGGGACGAGGATCAGCGGAGACCCAGTACTTC. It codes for CASSFSGRGSAETQYF.

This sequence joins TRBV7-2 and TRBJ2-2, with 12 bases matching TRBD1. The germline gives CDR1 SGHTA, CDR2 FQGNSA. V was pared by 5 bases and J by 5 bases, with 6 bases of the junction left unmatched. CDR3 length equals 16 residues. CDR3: CASSRDRGPRTGELFF. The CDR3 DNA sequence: TGTGCCAGCAGCCGGGACAGGGGGCCTCGGACCGGGGAGCTGTTTTTT.

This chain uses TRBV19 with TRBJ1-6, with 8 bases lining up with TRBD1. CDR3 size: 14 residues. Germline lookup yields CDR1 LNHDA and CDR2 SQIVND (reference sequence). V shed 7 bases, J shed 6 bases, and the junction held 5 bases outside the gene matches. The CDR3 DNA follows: TGTGCCAGTAATACCGGGACAGGTAATTCACCCCTCCACTTT. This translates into CASNTGTGNSPLHF.

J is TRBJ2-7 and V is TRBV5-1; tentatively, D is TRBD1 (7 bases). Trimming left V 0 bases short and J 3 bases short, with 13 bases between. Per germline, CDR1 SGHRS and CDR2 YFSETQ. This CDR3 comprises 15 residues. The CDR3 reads CASSLVGQTSYEQYF. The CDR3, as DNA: TGCGCCAGCAGCTTGGTGGGACAGACTAGCTACGAGCAGTACTTC.

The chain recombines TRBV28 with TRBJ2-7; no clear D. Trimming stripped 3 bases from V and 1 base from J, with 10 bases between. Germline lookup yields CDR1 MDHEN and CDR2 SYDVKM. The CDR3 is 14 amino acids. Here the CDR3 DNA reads TGTGCCAGCAGTTTTTGGGCAGAATCCTACGAGCAGTACTTC. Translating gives CASSFWAESYEQYF.

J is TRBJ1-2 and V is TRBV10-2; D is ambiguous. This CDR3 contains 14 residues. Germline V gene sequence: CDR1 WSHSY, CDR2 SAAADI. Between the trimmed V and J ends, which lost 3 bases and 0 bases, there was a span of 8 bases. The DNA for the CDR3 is TGCGCCAGCAGTGATAGGGTAGCTAACTATGGCTACACCTTC. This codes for CASSDRVANYGYTF.

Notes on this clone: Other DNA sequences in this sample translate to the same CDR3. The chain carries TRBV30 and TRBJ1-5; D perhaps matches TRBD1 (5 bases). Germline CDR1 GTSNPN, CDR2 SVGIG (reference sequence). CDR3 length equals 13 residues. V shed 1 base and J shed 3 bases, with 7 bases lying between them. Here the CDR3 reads CAWSAGNNQPQHF. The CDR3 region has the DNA TGTGCCTGGAGTGCAGGGAACAATCAGCCCCAGCATTTT.